The 15 T cell receptor beta chains reported below all come from one sample, sequenced in a study of blood T cell repertoires in COVID-19. Sequencing used immunoSEQ multiplex PCR; TCRdb keeps in-frame clones, though not all of them. This table holds fewer than 650,000 clones, 70% to 90% found once. The sequenced material came from peripheral blood. The receptor set was obtained from a woman between 50 and 59 years old with COVID-19, enrolled during active disease.

V is TRBV5-1 and J is TRBJ1-2; 9 bases are a match to TRBD1. Per germline, CDR1 SGHRS and CDR2 YFSETQ. The CDR3 length is 15 residues. J gave up 9 bases and V 4 bases, and 13 bases lay outside the gene matches. As DNA, the CDR3 is TGCGCCAGCAGCCTAACCTCCGGGACAGGGTTGAGCTACACCTTC. Translation gives CASSLTSGTGLSYTF.

The gene calls are TRBV19 and TRBJ1-3; 7 nucleotides agree with TRBD1. CDR3 length: 15 residues. Germline trimming cut 6 bases from V and 1 base from J; bases unmatched to any gene: 6. Germline values: CDR1 LNHDA, CDR2 SQIVND (reference sequence). The CDR3 is CASREQGVSGNTIYF. CDR3 sequence (DNA): TGTGCCAGTAGGGAGCAGGGGGTATCTGGAAACACCATATATTTT.

This chain links TRBV10-3 with TRBJ1-2; D gene ambiguous. In germline, CDR1 is ENHRY, CDR2 SYGVKD. This CDR3 comprises 13 residues. V lost 7 bases, J lost 8 bases, and 17 bases lay in between. The CDR3 bases are TGTGCCATCAACCGAGGGCTCCTCGGGGGCTACACCTTC. Its translation: CAINRGLLGGYTF.

V gene TRBV19 combines with J gene TRBJ1-3, with 8 nucleotides matching TRBD1. The trim removed 10 bases at V and 0 bases at J, leaving 8 bases unmatched. The CDR3 covers 15 residues. Germline values: CDR1 LNHDA, CDR2 SQIVND (reference sequence). CDR3 coding DNA: TGTGCCACGTCCCGACAGGGGAGCTCTGGAAACACCATATATTTT. Protein: CATSRQGSSGNTIYF.

This clone has just one count. The chain employs TRBV13 and TRBJ2-7, with 11 nucleotides matching TRBD1. This CDR3 has 14 residues. V was pared by 5 bases and J by 6 bases, with 6 bases of the junction left unmatched. Looked up from germline, CDR1 is PRHDT and CDR2 is FYEKMQ (reference sequence). DNA for the CDR3: TGTGCCAGCAGCGGGAGGACAGGGGGCGCCGAGCAGTACTTC. Protein product: CASSGRTGGAEQYF.

The rearrangement uses TRBV30 and TRBJ2-1, with D unresolved. CDR3 length equals 13 residues. V lost 2 bases, J lost 5 bases, and 10 bases lay in between. Germline-derived CDR1 and CDR2 are GTSNPN and SVGIG (reference sequence). CDR3 amino acids: CAWSPGYDNEQFF. The CDR3 bases are TGTGCCTGGAGTCCCGGGTACGACAATGAGCAGTTCTTC.

CDR3 bases: TGCGCCAGCAGCTCCGAGGCTCCCTATATGAACGGCTACACCTTC. This encodes CASSSEAPYMNGYTF. The gene calls are TRBV5-1 and TRBJ1-2; D is undetermined. Germline CDR1 SGHRS, CDR2 YFSETQ. The CDR3 runs 15 residues. V was shortened by 3 bases and J by 8 bases, with 20 bases between the two germline ends. Based on the CDR3 plus reference TRBV5-1 and TRBJ1-2, the full variable domain is KAGVTQTPRYLIKTRGQQVTLSCSPISGHRSVSWYQQTPGQGLQFLFEYFSETQRNKGNFPGRFSGRQFSNSRSEMNVSTLELGDSALYLCASSSEAPYMNGYTFGSGTRLTVV.

Of note for this clone: Other DNA sequences in this sample translate to the same CDR3. V gene TRBV19 combines with J gene TRBJ1-1; 8 nucleotides line up with TRBD1. CDR1 is LNHDA and CDR2 is SQIVND in the germline V gene (reference sequence). After removal of 3 bases from V and 4 bases from J, the junction contained 1 base not matched to a gene. The CDR3 sequence is 13 residues long. DNA for the CDR3: TGTGCCAGTAGTATCGACAGGGGCACTGAAGCTTTCTTT. The encoded protein is CASSIDRGTEAFF.

This chain joins TRBV21-1 and TRBJ2-5; the table gives TRBD2 as D, unverified against the DNA. TRBV21-1 is a known pseudogene. The CDR3 loop spans 15 amino acids. CDR3 in DNA: TGTGCCAGCAGCAAAGGGGGGGGGCTGAGGGAGACCCAGTACTTC. This gives the protein CASSKGGGLRETQYF.

The chain couples TRBV6-6 to TRBJ1-4, with no clear D. CDR3 length: 14 amino acids. V was clipped by 4 bases and J by 4 bases, with 10 bases between them. Germline loops: CDR1 MNHNY, CDR2 SVGAGI (reference sequence). The CDR3 is CASSFEGGNEKLFF. The CDR3 DNA reads as TGTGCCAGCAGTTTCGAGGGAGGTAATGAAAAACTGTTTTTT.

This chain links TRBV30 with TRBJ2-1; possible D gene TRBD2, 5 bases. CDR3 length: 13 residues. CDR1 and CDR2 (germline): GTSNPN, SVGIG (reference sequence). Trimming removed 5 bases from V and 5 bases from J, with 13 bases in between. The CDR3 region has the DNA TGTGCCTGGGTAGGGCTACTAGACAATGAGCAGTTCTTC. This encodes CAWVGLLDNEQFF.

The V and J genes are TRBV7-7 and TRBJ2-5; 14 bases match TRBD2. The CDR3 runs to 16 residues. V shed 4 bases, J shed 4 bases, and the junction held 5 bases outside the gene matches. Germline loops: CDR1 SSHAT, CDR2 FNYEAQ (reference sequence). DNA of the CDR3: TGTGCCAGCAGCTCGGGACTAGCGGGAGAGCGAGAGACCCAGTACTTC. It specifies CASSSGLAGERETQYF.

This clone was recorded only once. This rearrangement joins TRBV29-1 to TRBJ2-1, with D tentatively TRBD1 (7 bases). V was clipped by 7 bases and J by 4 bases, with 14 bases between them. This CDR3 is built from 13 residues. The germline CDR1 and CDR2 sequences are SQVTM and ANQGSEA. The CDR3 DNA follows: TGCAGCGCCCGACAGGGAGGATACAATGAGCAGTTCTTC. As protein: CSARQGGYNEQFF.

Here the CDR3 DNA reads TGTGCCACCGCTCCGGACAGATCCACAGATACGCAGTATTTT. Protein product: CATAPDRSTDTQYF. V gene TRBV24-1 combines with J gene TRBJ2-3; D may be TRBD1 (6 bases). The germline V gene has CDR1 KGHDR and CDR2 SFDVKD. V shed 9 bases and J shed 2 bases, with 14 bases lying between them. The CDR3 sequence is 14 residues long.

This clone was recorded only once. The J gene is TRBJ1-1, the V gene TRBV6-2 or TRBV6-3, with a tentative D call TRBD1 (6 bases). The CDR3 length is 16 residues. The germline CDR1 and CDR2 sequences are MNHEY and SVGEGT. V was cut by 2 bases and J by 0 bases, with 13 bases left in between. CDR3 region: CASSYGLQGLNTEAFF. In nucleotides, the CDR3 is TGTGCCAGCAGTTACGGGCTACAGGGACTGAACACTGAAGCTTTCTTT.